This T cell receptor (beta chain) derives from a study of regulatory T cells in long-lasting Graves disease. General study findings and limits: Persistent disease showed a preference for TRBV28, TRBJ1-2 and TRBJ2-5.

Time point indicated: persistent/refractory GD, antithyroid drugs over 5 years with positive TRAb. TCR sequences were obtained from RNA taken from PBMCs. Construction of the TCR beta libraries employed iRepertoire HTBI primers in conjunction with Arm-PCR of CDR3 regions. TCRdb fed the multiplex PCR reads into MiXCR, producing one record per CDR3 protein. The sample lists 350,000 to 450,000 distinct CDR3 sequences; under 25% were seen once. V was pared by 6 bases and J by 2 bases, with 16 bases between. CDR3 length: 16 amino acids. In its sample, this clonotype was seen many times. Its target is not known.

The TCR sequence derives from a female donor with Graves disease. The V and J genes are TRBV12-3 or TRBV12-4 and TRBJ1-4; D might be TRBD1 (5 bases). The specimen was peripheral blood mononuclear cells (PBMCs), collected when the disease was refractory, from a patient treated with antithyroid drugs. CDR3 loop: CASSPTGARTNEKLFF. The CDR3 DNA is TGTGCCAGCAGCCCCACCGGGGCAAGGACTAATGAAAAACTGTTTTTT.